This T cell receptor beta chain comes out of a study of blood T cell repertoires in COVID-19 (dated by TCRdb to between 2020 and 2021). With regard to the full study: Collaborator samples came from the United States, Italy and Spain and covered acute and convalescent phases of COVID-19. The prospective study material was composed of cDNA or gDNA derived from T cells, B-cell-depleted T cells, or PBMCs. Subjects who had been exposed to COVID-19, were actively infected with it, or had recovered from it provided the deeply sampled blood TCRbeta repertoires that made up the dataset. A freely available public database, intended as a resource for researchers studying the immune response to SARS-CoV-2, is where the repertoires were released. The samples were drawn from two sources: the first 160 participants of the ongoing ImmuneRACE study, and 950 to 1,500 subjects contributed by 6 global collaborators. Sample metadata almost always included a de-identified subject ID, COVID-19 status, age in years and sex. Where available, HLA class I and class II types were taken from metadata supplied by the sample provider and were not determined by assay-based typing.

Samples from volunteer blood donors who had recovered from COVID-19 were contributed by a second Seattle source. The collaborating institutions used their own protocols to collect whole blood in K2EDTA tubes. For TCRbeta analysis, collaborators shipped samples in one of three forms: frozen whole blood, isolated PBMCs, or DNA extracted from either of those sample types. CDR3 length: 14 amino acids, cysteine to phenylalanine. The CDR3 DNA has 42 bases and is translated from base 1. CDR1 and CDR2 were assigned from the germline V gene as SNHLY and FYNNEI. After removal of 8 bases from V and 1 base from J, the junction retains 7 bases not matched to a gene. TCRbeta CDR3 regions were amplified from genomic DNA by means of the immunoSEQ Assay, a bias-controlled multiplex PCR. The study's own analysis went as follows. Within the assay, amplification of reference gene primers was used to estimate how many nucleated cells each sample contained. To quantify the absolute abundance of each unique TCRbeta CDR3 rearrangement, sequence reads were collapsed and filtered. For each sample, productive Simpson clonality was calculated as the square root of Simpson's diversity index over productive rearrangements. Entries here come from immuneACCESS through TCRdb and include only in-frame sequences with V and J called. Some clones fail to appear in such tables; in the studies checked, an unresolved V gene covers under half of the shortfall, and the cause of the remainder is unknown. V, J and clone size are taken as reported in that table, and D and trimming were inferred from the DNA itself. The sample records roughly 250,000 clones, 75% to 90% of which are singletons. Just over 7% of the sample is in the top ten clones.

On this clone itself: Its antigen is still unknown. Base-call qualities are not available, and no considerably larger clone is one nucleotide away.

The research as a whole found: Clinical and demographic metadata were provided uncurated, with the amount varying by source and participant.

This receptor chain uses TRBV2 and TRBJ1-2; a stretch of 7 junction bases matches TRBD1. Sequencing used peripheral blood. The source of this sequence is a man aged 55 to 70 who had recovered from COVID-19. The nucleotide sequence reads TGTGCCAGCGATACGGGGACAGATAACTATGGCTACACCTTC. Protein translation: CASDTGTDNYGYTF.